This TCR beta chain derives from a study of blood T cells in healthy people across ages. Regarding the study as a whole: There was no known CMV status for donors, so expanded clonotype changes were possibly confounded.

Extraction yielded at least 6 micrograms of total RNA per sample. This clonotype was seen more than once but under ten times. The antigen remains undetermined. Alongside a J-beta primer mix, a sample-barcoded 5' primer served in a second PCR lasting about 7 to 11 cycles. Each CDR3 protein gets one entry after TCRdb re-called the 5' RACE reads with MiXCR. The sample yields about 1.4 million distinct CDR3 sequences, 45% to 70% seen once. Trimming shortened V by 2 bases and J by 4 bases, and 22 bases separated the two germline ends. From germline, CDR1 is SGHRS and CDR2 YFSETQ. There are 18 residues in the CDR3.

Sample: blood. The receptor comes from a man aged 18 to 29 in good health. The V and J genes are TRBV5-1 and TRBJ2-1; D unclear. The CDR3 coding sequence is TGCGCCAGCAGCTTTGACCTACCCACAACCTTGCAATACAATGAGCAGTTCTTC. Its translation: CASSFDLPTTLQYNEQFF.